This T cell receptor (beta chain) was recorded in a study of cytomegalovirus exposure and HLA in healthy donors. PCR used 60 Vbeta primers and 13 Jbeta primers. Methods used by the authors: Later, 80 million or so unique TCR beta chains were counted in an analysis, and roughly 11 million of them were shared. Data came from immunoSEQ multiplex PCR; TCRdb stores just in-frame clones and leaves some out. For V, J and clone size, that table is used; D and trimming come from the DNA. Of 150,000 to 200,000 clones listed, around four fifths are singletons. As for this clone: Its antigen is undetermined.

Overall study findings and caveats: In a later analysis, the majority of CMV-associated beta chains seemingly showed HLA restriction. The authors enumerated over 150 TCR beta chains as linked to cytomegalovirus.

The CDR3 runs 15 residues. V dropped 2 bases and J dropped 4; count of bases not matched to a gene: 2. The germline gives CDR1 MNHNS, CDR2 SASEGT. The clonotype was recovered from a female donor in good health and CMV-seronegative. The chain joins TRBV6-1 to TRBJ1-5; 10 bases are shared with TRBD1. The sample was PBMCs. CDR3 sequence reads: CASSELGQGNQPQHF. Here the CDR3 DNA reads TGTGCCAGCAGTGAACTGGGACAGGGGAATCAGCCCCAGCATTTT.